This T cell receptor beta chain originates from a study of T cell responses to AZD1222 COVID-19 vaccine. Study at large: Doses given second, at about 4 or about 12 weeks, were pooled.

The V gene end was trimmed by 1 base and the J gene end by 1 base; junction bases not matched to a gene: 0. Germline V gene sequence: CDR1 SGHNT, CDR2 YYREEE (reference sequence). CDR3 length: 14 residues. Method: immunoSEQ multiplex PCR; TCRdb's copy keeps in-frame clones and lacks some. The sample holds approximately 120,000 clones, about 89% seen once. The chain uses TRBV5-4 and TRBJ2-3; 7 bases fit TRBD2. The TCR originated in an adult in good health. The sequences come from peripheral blood, collected on day 0 of AZD1222 vaccination. This CDR3 is CASSLTSGTDTQYF. For the CDR3, the DNA is TGTGCCAGCAGCTTGACTAGCGGCACAGATACGCAGTATTTT.